The 8 T cell receptor beta chains given below trace back to one sample, sequenced in a study of cytomegalovirus exposure and HLA in healthy donors. The study ran its PCR with 60 Vbeta and 13 Jbeta primers. The repertoire was sequenced with immunoSEQ multiplex PCR; TCRdb's copy has only in-frame clones and lacks some. The sample yields roughly 100,000 clones, approximately 69% seen once. Sequences were obtained from PBMCs. Receptor source: a man aged 25-40 years in good health and CMV-seronegative.

The table lists this clone with a few counts. J is TRBJ2-1 and V is TRBV18; 10 bases match TRBD1. The germline CDR1 and CDR2 sequences are KGHSH and LQKENI. V shed 4 bases and J 9 bases; nucleotides not matched to a gene: 6. The CDR3 sequence is 14 residues long. The CDR3, as DNA: TGTGCCAGCTCACTGGGACAGGGGATAAGTGAGCAGTTCTTC. It yields the protein CASSLGQGISEQFF.

This clone occurred a few times. The CDR3 DNA is TGTGCCAGCTCACTCGGGACAGAATCTAGAAGAGCTTTCTTT. This translates into CASSLGTESRRAFF. This chain joins TRBV18 and TRBJ1-1, with TRBD1 identical over 7 bases. V was pared by 4 bases and J by 10 bases, with 12 bases of the junction left unmatched. The CDR3 spans 14 residues. The germline V gene has CDR1 KGHSH and CDR2 LQKENI.

The chain links TRBV11-2 to TRBJ2-5, with 7 bases matching TRBD1. V shed 6 bases, J shed 5 bases, and the junction held 9 bases outside the gene matches. CDR3 size: 14 residues. Germline V gene data show CDR1 as SGHAT and CDR2 as FQNNGV. As DNA, the CDR3 is TGTGCCAGCAGTCGAGGGGGCGCAACCGAGACCCAGTACTTC. This sequence encodes CASSRGGATETQYF. Drawing the rest from reference TRBV11-2 and TRBJ2-5, the complete variable domain is EAGVAQSPRYKIIEKRQSVAFWCNPISGHATLYWYQQILGQGPKLLIQFQNNGVVDDSQLPKDRFSAERLKGVDSTLKIQPAKLEDSAVYLCASSRGGATETQYFGPGTRLLVL.

V is TRBV5-4 and J is TRBJ1-2; D possibly corresponds to TRBD1 (5 bases). V was pared by 1 base and J by 4 bases, with 8 bases between. CDR1 and CDR2 from the germline V gene are SGHNT and YYREEE (reference sequence). The CDR3 consists of 13 residues. CDR3 nucleotides: TGTGCCAGCAGCTTGCGGGGGGTCTATGGCTACACCTTC. Its translation is CASSLRGVYGYTF. Drawing the rest from reference TRBV5-4 and TRBJ1-2, the complete variable domain is ETGVTQSPTHLIKTRGQQVTLRCSSQSGHNTVSWYQQALGQGPQFIFQYYREEENGRGNFPPRFSGLQFPNYSSELNVNALELDDSALYLCASSLRGVYGYTFGSGTRLTVV.

This clone was detected only a few times. This chain joins TRBV19 and TRBJ2-3; D is unresolved. The germline V and J ends were trimmed by 3 bases and 3 bases, with 7 bases remaining between them. The CDR3 loop spans 13 amino acids. Per germline, CDR1 LNHDA and CDR2 SQIVND (reference sequence). The CDR3 DNA sequence: TGTGCCAGTAGTATGCGGTGGACAGATACGCAGTATTTT. Translation: CASSMRWTDTQYF.

In this sample, this clone turned up once. The chain carries TRBV28 and TRBJ2-7; D gene uncertain. CDR3 size: 11 residues. V lost 6 bases and J lost 4, with 7 bases in between. Germline V gene sequence: CDR1 MDHEN, CDR2 SYDVKM. The CDR3 coding sequence is TGTGCCAGCAGCCTAATTTACGAGCAGTACTTC. It yields the protein CASSLIYEQYF. Using reference TRBV28 and TRBJ2-7 for the parts outside the CDR3, the full variable domain is DVKVTQSSRYLVKRTGEKVFLECVQDMDHENMFWYRQDPGLGLRLIYFSYDVKMKEKGDIPEGYSVSREKKERFSLILESASTNQTSMYLCASSLIYEQYFGPGTRLTVT.

This sequence joins TRBV5-1 and TRBJ2-3; D remains unclear. The length of the CDR3 is 12 residues. Germline V gives CDR1 SGHRS, CDR2 YFSETQ. Trimming took off 4 bases at V and 2 bases at J, with 5 bases between the two ends. The CDR3 nucleotides are TGCGCCAGCAGCCAAAACACAGATACGCAGTATTTT. Translated, it gives CASSQNTDTQYF.

This clone was recorded once. The V gene is TRBV7-6, the J gene TRBJ2-1, with D maybe TRBD2 (6 bases). V was clipped by 1 base and J by 8 bases, with 18 bases between them. Germline V CDR1 and CDR2: SGHVS, FNYEAQ. This CDR3 is built from 16 residues. The CDR3 DNA sequence: TGTGCCAGCAGCTTAGACGCCGGGAGACCCAACGATGAGCAGTTCTTC. Its protein is CASSLDAGRPNDEQFF.